Shown below are 17 T cell receptor beta chains from a single sample sequenced in a study of OX40 agonist ivuxolimab in advanced cancers. TCRdb keeps only in-frame clones here, not all; method: immunoSEQ multiplex PCR. The sample yields 30,000 to 40,000 clones, roughly 80% seen once. Here the sequenced sample was CD4+ or CD8+ T cells sorted from blood, taken in a trial of the OX40 agonist ivuxolimab. All receptors derive from an adult with an advanced solid tumor such as melanoma, head and neck, liver or kidney cancer.

The chain combines TRBV9 with TRBJ2-1; possibly TRBD1 for D (6 bases). Trimming pared 7 bases from V and 10 bases from J, leaving 15 bases between. CDR3 length: 12 residues. CDR1 is SGDLS, CDR2 YYNGEE, per germline. CDR3 nucleotide sequence: TGTGCCAGCGGGGTACAGGGCACAGAGCAGTTCTTC. It yields the protein CASGVQGTEQFF.

V and J are TRBV6-5 and TRBJ2-2; D unresolved. Trimming took off 6 bases at V and 6 bases at J, with 17 bases between the two ends. Germline assignment: CDR1 MNHEY and CDR2 SVGAGI. This CDR3 region has 15 residues. CDR3 region: CASRLSGYSPGELFF. The DNA of the CDR3 is TGTGCCAGCAGACTAAGTGGATACAGTCCCGGGGAGCTGTTTTTT.

Points on this clone: A single base separates this from a much larger clone, so it may be a read error. V gene TRBV19 combines with J gene TRBJ1-1; D uncertain. This CDR3 spans 13 amino acids. The V gene lost 7 bases and the J gene lost 1 base, with 10 bases spanning the gap. Germline V gene data show CDR1 as LNHDA and CDR2 as SQIVND (reference sequence). The CDR3 here is CASNTTRNTEAFF. For the CDR3, the DNA is TGTGCCAGTAATACAACACGGAACACTGAAGCTTTCTTT.

The chain couples TRBV7-9 to TRBJ2-1; D could derive from TRBD1 or TRBD2 (5 bases each). Trimming pared 3 bases from V and 9 bases from J, leaving 18 bases between. The V gene's germline CDR1 is SEHNR and CDR2 FQNEAQ (reference sequence). This CDR3 spans 15 amino acids. In nucleotides, the CDR3 is TGTGCCAGCAGCTTTGGCTTGAGTACGAGGGGTGAGCAGTTCTTC. Translation: CASSFGLSTRGEQFF.

The chain has TRBV15 and TRBJ2-3; a possible D gene is TRBD2 (7 bases). Germline lookup yields CDR1 LNHNV and CDR2 YYDKDF (reference sequence). The CDR3 is made up of 16 amino acids. With 0 bases removed from V and 4 bases from J, the gap between germline ends came to 14 bases. Written as DNA, the CDR3 is TGTGCCACCAGCAGAGAGAGGGGGGGAGGGTCAGATACGCAGTATTTT. It is translated as CATSRERGGGSDTQYF.

The rearrangement uses TRBV19 and TRBJ1-5; no definite D call. The CDR3 has 13 residues. Between the trimmed V and J ends, which lost 3 bases and 7 bases, there was a span of 10 bases. Germline-derived CDR1 and CDR2 are LNHDA and SQIVND (reference sequence). CDR3 coding DNA: TGTGCCAGTAGTATCACGGGGAGACAGCCCCAGCATTTT. It translates to CASSITGRQPQHF.

The chain is built from TRBV7-9 and TRBJ2-3; D assignment may be TRBD1 or TRBD2 (5 bases each). Germline-derived CDR1 and CDR2 are SEHNR and FQNEAQ (reference sequence). This CDR3 region has 13 residues. Trimming stripped 4 bases from V and 2 bases from J, with 7 bases between. As DNA, the CDR3 is TGTGCCAGCAGCTGGGACCCCACAGATACGCAGTATTTT. Its translation: CASSWDPTDTQYF.

This clone appeared once. This sequence joins TRBV19 and TRBJ1-5; D ambiguous. The CDR3 covers 14 residues. The ends were cut back, 5 bases at V and 0 bases at J, with 8 bases in the middle. CDR1 LNHDA and CDR2 SQIVND come from the germline V gene (reference sequence). CDR3 loop: CASSPGYSNQPQHF. The CDR3 region has the DNA TGTGCCAGTAGTCCGGGGTATAGCAATCAGCCCCAGCATTTT.

The rearrangement links TRBV7-9 to TRBJ1-2, with a weak D call TRBD1 (5 bases). V was shortened by 1 base and J by 2 bases, with 11 bases between the two germline ends. CDR1 is SEHNR and CDR2 is FQNEAQ in the germline V gene (reference sequence). CDR3 length equals 15 residues. The CDR3 here is CASSLGGAFNYGYTF. The CDR3 DNA reads as TGTGCCAGCAGCTTAGGGGGCGCTTTCAACTATGGCTACACCTTC.

The chain combines TRBV29-1 with TRBJ2-1; 9 nucleotides line up with TRBD2. Trimming cost V 8 bases and J 3 bases; bases outside gene matches: 5. Germline assignment: CDR1 SQVTM and CDR2 ANQGSEA. The CDR3 is made up of 13 amino acids. CDR3 in amino acids: CSLRTSDYNEQFF. The CDR3 DNA reads TGCAGCCTCCGGACTAGCGACTACAATGAGCAGTTCTTC.

The V and J genes are TRBV7-6 and TRBJ2-7; perhaps D is TRBD1 or TRBD2 (5 bases each). Germline CDR1 and CDR2: SGHVS and FNYEAQ. Trimming took 1 base from V and 2 from J, leaving 15 bases between them. The CDR3 length is 16 residues. The CDR3 region has the DNA TGTGCCAGCAGCTTAGAGGCCTCCCGGGGCCCCTACGAGCAGTACTTC. As protein: CASSLEASRGPYEQYF.

The chain employs TRBV4-3 and TRBJ1-2; D is undetermined. Per the germline V gene, CDR1 is LGHNA and CDR2 is YSLEER. V dropped 0 bases and J dropped 4 bases, with 15 bases sitting between them. This CDR3 comprises 16 residues. CDR3 protein: CASSQDRTSLSYGYTF. DNA of the CDR3: TGCGCCAGCAGCCAAGATCGTACCAGCTTGAGCTATGGCTACACCTTC.

The count of this clone is one. The gene calls are TRBV11-2 and TRBJ2-2; D is unclear. The CDR3 has 14 residues. The germline CDR1 and CDR2 sequences are SGHAT and FQNNGV. The V and J ends lost 5 bases and 0 bases respectively, with 7 bases between them. The CDR3 sequence is CASSHLANTGELFF. The CDR3 DNA sequence: TGTGCCAGCAGCCATTTAGCGAACACCGGGGAGCTGTTTTTT.

This chain uses TRBV19 with TRBJ2-7; 7 bases fit TRBD1. V shed 1 base, J shed 3 bases, and the junction held 3 bases outside the gene matches. Germline V gene lookup returns CDR1 LNHDA and CDR2 SQIVND (reference sequence). The CDR3 is 14 residues long. The CDR3 DNA reads TGTGCCAGTAGTATAGCGAGGGGGCACTACGAGCAGTACTTC. As protein: CASSIARGHYEQYF.

This clone came up once. The gene calls are TRBV11-2 and TRBJ2-1; D is unresolved. The CDR3 has 12 residues. Trimming removed 0 bases at V and 8 bases at J, with 5 bases between. CDR1 and CDR2 from the germline V gene are SGHAT and FQNNGV. CDR3 nucleotides: TGTGCCAGCAGCTTAGATTTTTATGAGCAGTTCTTC. Its translation is CASSLDFYEQFF.

The chain combines TRBV4-1 with TRBJ2-1; D may be TRBD1 (6 bases). Trimming took off 4 bases at V and 2 bases at J, with 15 bases between the two ends. The V gene's germline CDR1 is MGHRA and CDR2 YSYEKL. The CDR3 contains 16 residues. The CDR3 DNA reads TGCGCCAGCAGCCTCGTGGAAGGGGGAGCCTACAATGAGCAGTTCTTC. Protein: CASSLVEGGAYNEQFF.

This rearrangement joins TRBV19 to TRBJ1-1; D remains unclear. This CDR3 contains 13 residues. V gave up 8 bases and J gave up 4 bases, with 14 bases separating them. The germline V gene has CDR1 LNHDA and CDR2 SQIVND (reference sequence). CDR3 in amino acids: CASELTWSTEAFF. For the CDR3, the DNA is TGTGCCAGTGAACTGACGTGGAGCACTGAAGCTTTCTTT.